This is a list of T cell receptor beta chains from one sample in a study of blood T cell repertoires in COVID-19. Produced via immunoSEQ multiplex PCR; TCRdb's table is partial and in-frame only. The sample holds roughly 380,000 clones, about 91% seen once. Sequenced sample: peripheral blood. Receptors were obtained from a middle-aged woman with COVID-19, enrolled during active disease. The CDR3 runs from the conserved cysteine through the conserved F or W. The D gene is left open where the match is weak. Size is stated for part of the rows, as once, few or many counts, or as a class when the clone is expanded.

>NA|TRBJ1-2|TRBV4-3|NA
TGCGCCAGCAGCCAAGTCACGGGAGTGACTAACTATGGCTACACCTTC
CASSQVTGVTNYGYTF
>NA|TRBJ1-4|TRBV19|NA
TGTGCCAGTAGTCCGTATCAGGGATCCACTAATGAAAAACTGTTTTTT
CASSPYQGSTNEKLFF
>NA|TRBJ2-2|TRBV7-8|NA
TGTGCCAGCAGCTTAGTACAGGGACCCACCGGGGAGCTGTTTTTT
CASSLVQGPTGELFF
>NA|TRBJ2-5|TRBV7-3|NA
TGTGCCAGCAGCTTAAGAGGCGGGGAGATGGAGACCCAGTACTTC
CASSLRGGEMETQYF
>TRBD1|TRBJ2-2|TRBV7-2|NA
TGTGCCAGCAGCTTAGATACCGGGACAGGGGGCACCGGGGAGCTGTTTTTT
CASSLDTGTGGTGELFF
>TRBD1|TRBJ2-1|TRBV11-1|NA
TGTGCCAGCAGCTTAGGTCGACAGGGGAGTTTCGATGAGCAGTTCTTC
CASSLGRQGSFDEQFF
>NA|TRBJ2-2|TRBV18|NA
TGTGCCAGCTCACCACCTAGCAGGGCCAACACCGGGGAGCTGTTTTTT
CASSPPSRANTGELFF
>TRBD1|TRBJ1-2|TRBV27|NA
TGTGCCAGCAGTCCTACAGGGGGCGATGGCTACACCTTC
CASSPTGGDGYTF
>TRBD1|TRBJ2-1|TRBV24-1|NA
TGTGCCACCAGTGAGGTCGAGGGGGCCCCATCAGAGCAGTTCTTC
CATSEVEGAPSEQFF
>NA|TRBJ1-4|TRBV10-2|NA
TGCGCCAGCAGTGCAGGGGAAAAACTGTTTTTT
CASSAGEKLFF
>TRBD2|TRBJ2-2|TRBV2|NA
TGTGCCAGCCGAAGGACTAGCGGGGGGGCAGGGGAGCTGTTTTTT
CASRRTSGGAGELFF
>TRBD1|TRBJ1-2|TRBV7-9|NA
TGTGCCAGCAGCCCCCAGGGACAGGGGGGCTATGGCTACACCTTC
CASSPQGQGGYGYTF
>TRBD1|TRBJ1-1|TRBV18|NA
TGTGCCAGCTCACCAATCAAGGGGGCCGGGAACACTGAAGCTTTCTTT
CASSPIKGAGNTEAFF
>TRBD1|TRBJ1-1|TRBV4-1|NA
TGCGCCAGCAGCCAAGATCTGGGGACAGGCCAGGGGGCGAACACTGAAGCTTTCTTT
CASSQDLGTGQGANTEAFF
>NA|TRBJ1-1|TRBV7-2|NA
TGTGCCAGCAGCGATGGACAGCGGCCGGCCGAAGCTTTCTTT
CASSDGQRPAEAFF
>TRBD1|TRBJ1-1|TRBV27|NA
TGTGCCAGCAGTTTCTTCCGCCCCCGGACAGGGAATGCTGAAGCTTTCTTT
CASSFFRPRTGNAEAFF
>NA|TRBJ1-2|TRBV6-5|NA
TGTGCCAGCAGTTACTCGTCAGGATGGGGCTACACCTTC
CASSYSSGWGYTF
>TRBD1|TRBJ1-5|TRBV4-3|NA
TGCGCCAGCAGCAGGGACAGGGCTTATGGTCAGCCCCAGCATTTT
CASSRDRAYGQPQHF
>NA|TRBJ2-1|TRBV28|NA
TGTGCCAGCAGCCTGAGAGGTGAGCAGTTCTTC
CASSLRGEQFF
>TRBD1|TRBJ1-6|TRBV18|NA
TGTGCCAGCTCACCACGGGGACAGGGAAATAATTCACCCCTCCACTTT
CASSPRGQGNNSPLHF
>NA|TRBJ2-7|TRBV18|NA
TGTGCCAGCTCACCTATTGGGGGCAAGCAGTACTTC
CASSPIGGKQYF
>TRBD1|TRBJ1-1|TRBV15|NA
TGTGCCACCAGCAGAGATCAGGGGGCCACTGAAGCTTTCTTT
CATSRDQGATEAFF
>TRBD2|TRBJ2-2|TRBV7-9|NA
TGTGCCAGCAGCTTGACTAGCGGCACCGGGGAGCTGTTTTTT
CASSLTSGTGELFF
>TRBD1|TRBJ1-1|TRBV7-2|NA
TGTGCCAGCAGCCCATCCGGGACAGTGAACACTGAAGCTTTCTTT
CASSPSGTVNTEAFF
>TRBD2|TRBJ2-3|TRBV6-4|once
TGTGCCAGCAGTAAGCGGGAGGGAGATACGCAGTATTTT
CASSKREGDTQYF
>TRBD2|TRBJ2-3|TRBV18|NA
TGTGCCAGCTCACCCCCGGGACTAGCGAGCACAGATACGCAGTATTTT
CASSPPGLASTDTQYF
>TRBD1|TRBJ1-3|TRBV6-5|NA
TGTGCCAGCAGTCCTCGGGACAGGACCAGAAACACCATATATTTT
CASSPRDRTRNTIYF
>TRBD2|TRBJ2-5|TRBV6-2/TRBV6-3|NA
TGTGCCAGCAGTCCCCTCGGGACTAGCTGGTCCAGCGAGACCCAGTACTTC
CASSPLGTSWSSETQYF
>NA|TRBJ1-1|TRBV28|NA
TGTGCCAGCAGTACTGAGGGCTTGGCTGAAGCTTTCTTT
CASSTEGLAEAFF
>NA|TRBJ2-7|TRBV28|NA
TGTGCCAGCAGTTTTAAAGGGGAACGCGAGCAGTACTTC
CASSFKGEREQYF
>NA|TRBJ1-2|TRBV27|once
TGTGCCAGCAGTTATTCCGGGGGGGATGGCTACACCTTC
CASSYSGGDGYTF
>TRBD1|TRBJ1-2|TRBV4-2|NA
TGTGCCAGCAGCCCCCGGGACAGGGGTAGGGGTGGCTACACCTTC
CASSPRDRGRGGYTF
>TRBD1|TRBJ2-1|TRBV6-2/TRBV6-3|NA
TGTGCCAGCAGTACCCGGACAGGAGTCCCGTTGTTCTTC
CASSTRTGVPLFF
>NA|TRBJ1-1|TRBV19|NA
TGTGCCAGTAGTATAACCGGGGTGAACGTAGGAGGGAAGACTGAAGCTTTCTTT
CASSITGVNVGGKTEAFF
>NA|TRBJ1-3|TRBV2|NA
TGTGCCAGCGGGCCAAAAGTAGGAGGAAACACCATATATTTT
CASGPKVGGNTIYF
>TRBD1|TRBJ2-2|TRBV18|few
TGTGCCAGCTCCCGGACAGGCATGGCGGCCGGGGAGCTGTTTTTT
CASSRTGMAAGELFF
>NA|TRBJ1-1|TRBV6-5|NA
TGTGCCAGCAGTTACGGCGGCGGGGGGGTGAAGTCTGAAGCTTTCTTT
CASSYGGGGVKSEAFF
>NA|TRBJ1-6|TRBV6-1|NA
TGTGCCAGCCTAGGTCGGGACAAATACAATTCACCCCTCCACTTT
CASLGRDKYNSPLHF
>TRBD1|TRBJ1-1|TRBV19|NA
TGTGCCAGTAGTATAACAGGGGGCGCCACTGAAGCTTTCTTT
CASSITGGATEAFF
>NA|TRBJ1-1|TRBV18|NA
TGTGCCAGCTCCCCTACGGGGCAGGGGAGAATGAACACTGAAGCTTTCTTT
CASSPTGQGRMNTEAFF
>NA|TRBJ1-3|TRBV29-1|NA
TGCAGCGTGGACAGCTTCCGCTCTGGAAACACCATATATTTT
CSVDSFRSGNTIYF
>TRBD1|TRBJ1-5|TRBV28|NA
TGTGCCAGCAGTCCGAGCCCGGGACAGTCGAGCAATCAGCCCCAGCATTTT
CASSPSPGQSSNQPQHF
>NA|TRBJ1-5|TRBV4-1|NA
TGCGCCAGCAGCCAAGATCAAACAGGGATAAATCAGCCCCAGCATTTT
CASSQDQTGINQPQHF
>TRBD1|TRBJ2-1|TRBV6-4|few
TGTGCCAGCAGTGACTCGACAGGGGGCTACAATGAGCAGTTCTTC
CASSDSTGGYNEQFF
>TRBD2|TRBJ2-5|TRBV7-9|NA
TGTGCCAGCAGCTCCCACCCGCTAGCGGGGGCCCAGGGGGAGACCCAGTACTTC
CASSSHPLAGAQGETQYF
>TRBD1|TRBJ1-3|TRBV2|NA
TGTGCCAGCAACCGGGACAGGGAGTCCATATATTTT
CASNRDRESIYF
>TRBD2|TRBJ2-3|TRBV7-3|NA
TGTGCCAGCGCGAGCGGGATAGGCACAGATACGCAGTATTTT
CASASGIGTDTQYF
>TRBD1|TRBJ1-1|TRBV24-1|NA
TGTGCCACCAGTGATCCCCGACAGGGGAACACTGAAGCTTTCTTT
CATSDPRQGNTEAFF